One and the same sample provided the 14 T cell receptor beta chains below, sequenced in a study of T cells in Graves' hyperthyroidism and ophthalmopathy. Amplified regions were TCR beta CDR3 sequences from RNA transcripts. Initially, a first-round RT-PCR of the TCR CDR3 employed the HTBI primer set. TCRdb itself ran the multiplex PCR reads through MiXCR, one entry per CDR3 protein. Found here are hundreds of thousands of distinct CDR3 sequences, about 17% of them singletons; the top ten hold 16%. The sequenced material came from blood. The receptors here all came from a woman aged 45 to 65 with Graves' hyperthyroidism that later progressed to Graves' ophthalmopathy.

This clonotype has more than one count but fewer than ten. The rearrangement links TRBV5-8 to TRBJ1-1; D gene ambiguous. The CDR3 is 13 residues long. Trimming cost V 3 bases and J 5 bases, with 11 bases left between them. Germline CDR1 and CDR2: SGHTS and YDEGEE. CDR3 coding DNA: TGTGCCAGCAGCTCCAAACCTTGGACTGAAGCTTTCTTT. Protein product: CASSSKPWTEAFF.

This clonotype was picked up many times. The chain is built from TRBV2 and TRBJ2-3; 7 bases fit TRBD1. This CDR3 is 15 amino acids long. The ends lost 6 bases at V and 0 bases at J; junction bases unmatched: 6. Germline values: CDR1 SNHLY, CDR2 FYNNEI. This CDR3 is CASRSPGQSTDTQYF. Written as DNA, the CDR3 is TGTGCCAGCAGATCCCCGGGACAGAGCACAGATACGCAGTATTTT. Looking up the rest from reference TRBV2 and TRBJ2-3 gives the full variable domain: EPEVTQTPSHQVTQMGQEVILRCVPISNHLYFYWYRQILGQKVEFLVSFYNNEISEKSEIFDDQFSVERPDGSNFTLKIRSTKLEDSAMYFCASRSPGQSTDTQYFGPGTRLTVL.

This clonotype occurred many times. V gene TRBV6-1 combines with J gene TRBJ1-2, with D possibly matching TRBD1 (5 bases). Germline V gene lookup returns CDR1 MNHNS and CDR2 SASEGT. V shed 2 bases and J shed 4 bases, with 17 bases lying between them. The CDR3 sequence is 16 residues long. The CDR3 here is CASSELGWGSPYGYTF. DNA of the CDR3: TGTGCCAGCAGTGAACTGGGATGGGGCTCTCCCTATGGCTACACCTTC.

Many counts were recorded for this clonotype. This chain uses TRBV30 with TRBJ2-1; TRBD1 aligns across 9 bases. The CDR3 sequence is 14 residues long. Germline CDR1 is GTSNPN and CDR2 is SVGIG (reference sequence). V was pared by 1 base and J by 6 bases, with 4 bases of the junction left unmatched. The CDR3: CAWSADRGLNEQFF. The CDR3, as DNA: TGTGCCTGGAGTGCGGACAGGGGTCTCAATGAGCAGTTCTTC. The whole variable domain, remainder taken from reference TRBV30 and TRBJ2-1, is SQTIHQWPATLVQPVGSPLSLECTVEGTSNPNLYWYRQAAGRGLQLLFYSVGIGQISSEVPQNLSASRPQDRQFILSSKKLLLSDSGFYLCAWSADRGLNEQFFGPGTRLTVL.

This clonotype was counted between two and nine times. The chain combines TRBV6-1 with TRBJ2-7, with TRBD2 matching 9 bases. Per the germline V gene, CDR1 is MNHNS and CDR2 is SASEGT. The V and J ends lost 5 bases and 6 bases, in that order; junction bases with no gene match: 11. The CDR3 loop spans 15 amino acids. The CDR3 region is CASSSLAGVLSEQYF. CDR3 coding DNA: TGTGCCAGCAGTTCCTTAGCGGGGGTCCTCTCCGAGCAGTACTTC.

This clonotype was found many times. The chain links TRBV7-2 to TRBJ2-2, with D tentatively TRBD2 (5 bases). This CDR3 is 12 amino acids long. Germline assignment: CDR1 SGHTA and CDR2 FQGNSA. V lost 5 bases, J lost 7 bases, and 8 bases lay in between. This CDR3 reads CASSDGVGELFF. CDR3 nucleotide sequence: TGTGCCAGCAGCGACGGGGTCGGGGAGCTGTTTTTT.

This clonotype was counted at least ten times. The chain couples TRBV6-1 to TRBJ2-1, with D possibly being TRBD2 (5 bases). CDR1 is MNHNS, CDR2 SASEGT, per germline. CDR3 length: 16 amino acids. V lost 0 bases and J lost 10, with 19 bases in between. The CDR3 DNA is TGTGCCAGCAGTGAAGCGCTTCGCCTAGCCGTTGGGGAGCAGTTCTTC. It encodes CASSEALRLAVGEQFF.

This clonotype has just a few counts. The chain has TRBV7-9 and TRBJ1-2, with TRBD1 matching 10 bases. V lost 3 bases and J lost 4; bases outside the gene matches: 5. CDR3 size: 15 residues. Germline V gives CDR1 SEHNR, CDR2 FQNEAQ (reference sequence). The CDR3 DNA follows: TGTGCCAGCAGCTTTATGGGACAGGGGAGCTATGGCTACACCTTC. This encodes CASSFMGQGSYGYTF.

This clonotype occurred many times. This chain connects TRBV12-3 or TRBV12-4 to TRBJ1-2, with 8 positions matching TRBD1. This CDR3 spans 14 amino acids. The trim removed 5 bases at V and 9 bases at J, leaving 11 bases unmatched. CDR3 protein: CASSQTGDPLRYTF. The DNA for the CDR3 is TGTGCCAGCAGTCAGACAGGGGACCCTCTCCGCTACACCTTC.

This clonotype appeared many times. V and J are TRBV27 and TRBJ2-5, with TRBD2 matching over 9 bases. V was clipped by 5 bases and J by 3 bases; unmatched bases: 7. The CDR3 is 15 residues long. The germline V gene encodes CDR1 MNHEY and CDR2 SMNVEV (reference sequence). DNA for the CDR3: TGTGCCAGCAGTAGCGGGGGGTCAGGAGAAGAGACCCAGTACTTC. Its translation is CASSSGGSGEETQYF.

Many counts were recorded for this clonotype. Written as DNA, the CDR3 is TGTGCCAGCAGTGTGCAGGGGTGGGCCAATGAGCAGTTCTTC. It is translated as CASSVQGWANEQFF. The chain recombines TRBV2 with TRBJ2-1; tentatively, D is TRBD1 (6 bases). CDR3 length: 14 amino acids. Between the trimmed V and J ends, which lost 4 bases and 6 bases, there was a span of 13 bases. Germline V gene lookup returns CDR1 SNHLY and CDR2 FYNNEI.

The chain recombines TRBV20-1 with TRBJ1-5; 8 nucleotides line up with TRBD1. This CDR3 has 16 amino acids. Germline V CDR1 and CDR2: DFQATT, SNEGSKA (reference sequence). Trimming at V came to 5 bases and at J to 0 bases, leaving 9 bases not matched to a gene. The CDR3 is CSAPPPQGASNQPQHF. The CDR3 nucleotides read TGCAGTGCTCCGCCCCCGCAGGGGGCTAGCAATCAGCCCCAGCATTTT.

The chain is built from TRBV5-1 and TRBJ1-1, with D tentatively TRBD1 (6 bases). V dropped 6 bases and J dropped 5 bases, with 20 bases sitting between them. There are 15 residues in the CDR3. Germline V lookup: CDR1 SGHRS, CDR2 YFSETQ. This CDR3 reads CASMPSGAGGTEAFF. DNA for the CDR3: TGCGCCAGCATGCCATCAGGGGCCGGAGGGACTGAAGCTTTCTTT.

Only a few counts were recorded for this clonotype. The chain joins TRBV5-6 to TRBJ2-3; a weak D match, TRBD2 (5 bases). In germline, CDR1 is SGHDT, CDR2 YYEEEE. V shed 4 bases and J shed 4 bases, with 19 bases lying between them. This CDR3 is built from 16 residues. The CDR3 bases are TGTGCCAGCAGCGAAGCAACTAGTTACCTTGCAGATACGCAGTATTTT. It translates to CASSEATSYLADTQYF. The variable domain in full, completed from reference TRBV5-6 and TRBJ2-3, reads DAGVTQSPTHLIKTRGQQVTLRCSPKSGHDTVSWYQQALGQGPQFIFQYYEEEERQRGNFPDRFSGHQFPNYSSELNVNALLLGDSALYLCASSEATSYLADTQYFGPGTRLTVL.